These 19 T cell receptor beta chains originate from one sample sequenced in a study of blood T cell repertoires in COVID-19. Profiled with immunoSEQ multiplex PCR; TCRdb holds only in-frame clones, not every one. The repertoire consists of approximately 210,000 clones, with 80% occurring once and the leading ten covering 3.5% to 4.5%. Sequencing used PBMCs or T cells enriched from blood (not recorded which). Receptors were obtained from a man between 25 and 39 years old with acute COVID-19.

V and J are TRBV9 and TRBJ1-5; D perhaps matches TRBD1 (5 bases). The CDR3 runs 14 residues. Germline V gives CDR1 SGDLS, CDR2 YYNGEE. The V end lost 1 base, the J end lost 9 bases, and 14 bases lay between the germline ends. The CDR3 DNA reads TGTGCCAGCAGCGTATTCGAAGGGGAAGGGCCCCAGCATTTT. The encoded protein is CASSVFEGEGPQHF.

CDR3 sequence reads: CASSYLSQGGYTF. The CDR3 DNA reads TGTGCCAGCAGTTACTTGTCCCAGGGTGGCTACACCTTC. The chain has TRBV6-6 and TRBJ1-2; TRBD1 is a possible D gene (5 bases). Trimming removed 1 base from V and 7 bases from J, with 10 bases in between. CDR3 length equals 13 residues. CDR1 and CDR2 (germline): MNHNY, SVGAGI (reference sequence).

Only a few counts were recorded for this clone. The chain links TRBV28 to TRBJ2-1; 9 positions match TRBD1. The germline V gene has CDR1 MDHEN and CDR2 SYDVKM. V was pared by 11 bases and J by 3 bases, with 8 bases of the junction left unmatched. The CDR3 spans 14 residues. The CDR3 region is CAGSTGGLYNEQFF. Written as DNA, the CDR3 is TGTGCCGGATCGACAGGGGGGCTCTACAATGAGCAGTTCTTC.

This clone was counted ten times or more. DNA for the CDR3: TGTGCCAGCACCCCAGGGGCCTCCTATGGCTACACCTTC. This gives the protein CASTPGASYGYTF. The chain employs TRBV9 and TRBJ1-2; TRBD1 might be the D (6 bases). The CDR3 has 13 amino acids. V was pared by 6 bases and J by 4 bases, with 13 bases between. Germline CDR1 SGDLS, CDR2 YYNGEE. The full variable domain, completed using reference TRBV9 and TRBJ1-2, is DSGVTQTPKHLITATGQRVTLRCSPRSGDLSVYWYQQSLDQGLQFLIQYYNGEERAKGNILERFSAQQFPDLHSELNLSSLELGDSALYFCASTPGASYGYTFGSGTRLTVV.

The chain couples TRBV29-1 to TRBJ1-1, with TRBD1 matching over 7 bases. Germline CDR1 and CDR2: SQVTM and ANQGSEA. This CDR3 has 12 amino acids. The V segment lost 4 bases and the J segment 4 bases; nucleotides outside the gene matches: 3. CDR3 in amino acids: CSVAGGSTEAFF. CDR3 coding DNA: TGCAGCGTTGCAGGGGGATCCACTGAAGCTTTCTTT.

This sequence joins TRBV15 and TRBJ2-1; 7 nucleotides align to TRBD1. Germline CDR1 LNHNV, CDR2 YYDKDF (reference sequence). V was clipped by 3 bases and J by 8 bases; unmatched bases: 10. The CDR3 is made up of 15 amino acids. CDR3 loop: CATSRGKTGLHEQFF. In DNA, the CDR3 is TGTGCCACCAGCAGGGGAAAGACAGGGCTGCATGAGCAGTTCTTC.

The chain carries TRBV15 and TRBJ1-5; 8 nucleotides line up with TRBD1. This CDR3 is built from 17 residues. CDR1 is LNHNV and CDR2 is YYDKDF in the germline V gene (reference sequence). The V gene end was trimmed by 1 base and the J gene end by 2 bases; junction bases not matched to a gene: 7. Here the CDR3 DNA reads TGTGCCACCAGCAGAGCCTCTCAGACAGGGGGCAATCAGCCCCAGCATTTT. Translating it yields CATSRASQTGGNQPQHF.

V gene TRBV25-1 combines with J gene TRBJ1-1; D might be TRBD1 (5 bases). This CDR3 region has 14 residues. CDR1 MGHDK and CDR2 SYGVNS come from the germline V gene. Trimming shortened V by 2 bases and J by 0 bases, and 7 bases separated the two germline ends. CDR3 in amino acids: CASSENRLNTEAFF. Here the CDR3 DNA reads TGTGCCAGCAGTGAAAACAGGTTGAACACTGAAGCTTTCTTT.

The chain links TRBV2 to TRBJ2-7; 9 nucleotides agree with TRBD2. The CDR3 length is 14 residues. The trim removed 10 bases at V and 4 bases at J, leaving 11 bases unmatched. The germline V gene has CDR1 SNHLY and CDR2 FYNNEI. The CDR3 DNA is TGTGCCACCTGGCGGGGGGGCCAAAAGTACGAGCAGTACTTC. This codes for CATWRGGQKYEQYF. The full variable domain, completed using reference TRBV2 and TRBJ2-7, is EPEVTQTPSHQVTQMGQEVILRCVPISNHLYFYWYRQILGQKVEFLVSFYNNEISEKSEIFDDQFSVERPDGSNFTLKIRSTKLEDSAMYFCATWRGGQKYEQYFGPGTRLTVT.

V usage is TRBV7-2 and J usage is TRBJ1-1, with D perhaps matching TRBD1 (6 bases). CDR3 length equals 14 residues. CDR1 is SGHTA, CDR2 FQGNSA, per germline. With 7 bases removed from V and 6 bases from J, the gap between germline ends came to 18 bases. The CDR3: CASILREGGAEAFF. The CDR3 nucleotides are TGTGCCAGCATCCTCCGGGAGGGGGGGGCTGAAGCTTTCTTT. The variable domain in full, completed from reference TRBV7-2 and TRBJ1-1, reads GAGVSQSPSNKVTEKGKDVELRCDPISGHTALYWYRQSLGQGLEFLIYFQGNSAPDKSGLPSDRFSAERTGGSVSTLTIQRTQQEDSAVYLCASILREGGAEAFFGQGTRLTVV.

The gene calls are TRBV4-1 and TRBJ1-5; possibly TRBD1 for D (5 bases). The CDR3 totals 14 residues. V was cut by 10 bases and J by 5 bases, with 18 bases left in between. Germline assignment: CDR1 MGHRA and CDR2 YSYEKL. The CDR3, as DNA: TGCGCCATCAATAAGGGGTCTTCGTATCAGCCCCAGCATTTT. Amino acids: CAINKGSSYQPQHF.

The chain couples TRBV2 to TRBJ1-5; D might be TRBD1 (5 bases). Trimming took off 6 bases at V and 0 bases at J, with 12 bases between the two ends. Germline loops: CDR1 SNHLY, CDR2 FYNNEI. The CDR3 totals 15 residues. This CDR3 reads CASRRGEVSNQPQHF. The DNA of the CDR3 is TGTGCCAGCAGACGGGGGGAGGTTAGCAATCAGCCCCAGCATTTT.

The gene calls are TRBV27 and TRBJ2-7, with 9 positions matching TRBD1. Trimming cost V 2 bases and J 5 bases; bases outside gene matches: 4. The CDR3 extends over 14 amino acids. Germline V lookup: CDR1 MNHEY, CDR2 SMNVEV (reference sequence). CDR3 nucleotides: TGTGCCAGCAGTTTAACAGGGGGCATGGACGAGCAGTACTTC. Its protein product is CASSLTGGMDEQYF.

V and J are TRBV7-9 and TRBJ2-1; 8 nucleotides agree with TRBD2. V gave up 5 bases and J gave up 8 bases; unmatched junction bases: 11. Germline V gives CDR1 SEHNR, CDR2 FQNEAQ (reference sequence). This CDR3 comprises 15 residues. The CDR3: CASSVGLASMDEQFF. The CDR3 DNA reads TGTGCCAGCAGCGTCGGACTAGCCTCCATGGATGAGCAGTTCTTC.

The V and J genes are TRBV3-1 (or the pseudogene TRBV3-2) and TRBJ2-5; D gene ambiguous. The V end was cut by 0 bases, the J end by 5 bases, with 19 bases between. The germline V gene has CDR1 LGHDT and CDR2 YNNKEL (reference sequence). The CDR3 is 17 amino acids. The CDR3 DNA reads as TGTGCCAGCAGCCAAGATCTAGTAACTCCGGCCCAGGAGACCCAGTACTTC. As protein: CASSQDLVTPAQETQYF.

The chain employs TRBV27 and TRBJ1-6; unclear D gene. The CDR3 length is 12 residues. Germline V gene data show CDR1 as MNHEY and CDR2 as SMNVEV (reference sequence). The V end lost 6 bases, the J end lost 4 bases, and 4 bases lay between the germline ends. The CDR3 DNA is TGTGCCAGCAGCGTTTATAATTCACCCCTCCACTTT. This translates into CASSVYNSPLHF.

This clone has more than one count but fewer than ten. The V and J genes are TRBV6-5 and TRBJ1-6, with D tentatively TRBD1 (5 bases). Germline assignment: CDR1 MNHEY and CDR2 SVGAGI. CDR3 length equals 14 residues. V was pared by 2 bases and J by 10 bases, with 12 bases between. This chain's CDR3 is CASSYGQGGSPLHF. CDR3 in DNA: TGTGCCAGCAGTTACGGCCAGGGAGGCTCACCCCTCCACTTT.

The chain has TRBV12-3 or TRBV12-4 and TRBJ1-2; D unresolved. Trimming shortened V by 3 bases and J by 4 bases, and 9 bases separated the two germline ends. This CDR3 comprises 13 residues. CDR3 DNA: TGTGCCAGCAGTTTGGAGGGCCCCTATGGCTACACCTTC. This encodes CASSLEGPYGYTF.

This chain uses TRBV9 with TRBJ1-2; no clear D gene. In germline, CDR1 is SGDLS, CDR2 YYNGEE. V shed 0 bases and J shed 2 bases, with 11 bases lying between them. The CDR3 is 15 residues long. The CDR3 DNA is TGTGCCAGCAGCGTAGGGAGAGGGAACAACTATGGCTACACCTTC. It codes for CASSVGRGNNYGYTF.